This T cell receptor beta chain came from a study of blood T cell repertoires in COVID-19 (dated by TCRdb to about 2020). Context from the whole study: Samples from collaborators originated in the United States, Italy and Spain and spanned both the acute and convalescent phases of COVID-19. The material from the prospective study consisted of cDNA or gDNA derived from T cells, B-cell-depleted T cells, or PBMCs. Subjects who had been exposed to COVID-19, were actively infected with it, or had recovered from it provided the deeply sampled blood TCRbeta repertoires that made up the dataset. The repertoires were released in a freely available public database intended as a resource for research on the immune response to SARS-CoV-2. Samples came from the ongoing ImmuneRACE study (first 160 participants) plus 1,254 subjects from 6 global collaborators. Nearly every sample came with metadata listing a de-identified subject ID, COVID-19 status, age in years and sex. Where available, HLA class I and class II types were obtained from metadata supplied by the sample provider rather than from assay-based typing.

Regarding this clone: It has no known antigen specificity. No much larger clone exists at a distance of one base, and base qualities are not known.

The collaborating institutions used their own protocols to collect whole blood in K2EDTA tubes. Collaborator samples were shipped for TCRbeta analysis as frozen whole blood, isolated PBMCs, or DNA extracted from either sample type. What the authors observed across the whole study: The amount of clinical and demographic metadata varied by source and participant and was provided uncurated.

TCRbeta CDR3 regions were amplified from genomic DNA using the immunoSEQ Assay, a bias-controlled multiplex PCR. The authors processed their data as follows. The number of nucleated cells in each sample was estimated from the amplification of reference gene primers within the assay. To quantify the absolute abundance of each unique TCRbeta CDR3 rearrangement, sequence reads were collapsed and filtered. Productive Simpson clonality was computed per sample as the square root of Simpson's diversity index over productive rearrangements. The immuneACCESS repertoire file appears here via TCRdb, limited to in-frame rearrangements. These files lack a portion of the clones; in checked studies, under half of the deficit traces to unresolved V genes, and the cause of the others is not known. That table is the source of V, J and clone size, and D and trimming were worked out from the DNA. The sample profile shows 200,000 to 250,000 clones; around 87% of them were found once. Roughly 3% of the sample belongs to the ten largest clones.

Inclusive of the bounding cysteine and phenylalanine, the CDR3 is 14 residues long. The only DNA kept is the CDR3, 42 bases in frame from the first base. Looking up the germline V gene (reference sequence) yields CDR1 MNHEY and CDR2 SMNVEV. The junction carries 15 bases between V and J, which are trimmed by 2 bases and 7 bases respectively. This receptor chain uses TRBV27 and TRBJ2-7; the D gene is possibly TRBD2, with 7 bases matching. The TCR originated in a man aged 60 to 75 with acute or convalescent COVID-19. Sequenced sample: peripheral blood. The CDR3 region: CASSLRDTGGEQYF. The bases are TGTGCCAGCAGTTTAAGGGACACCGGGGGGGAGCAGTACTTC.